The 16 T cell receptor beta chains listed next were all sequenced from one sample in a study of cytomegalovirus exposure and HLA in healthy donors. Amplification used 60 Vbeta primers and 13 Jbeta primers. Sequenced by immunoSEQ multiplex PCR; TCRdb stores in-frame clones only, minus some. The repertoire holds around 120,000 clones, with 60% to 85% as singletons. Input material: PBMCs. The receptors shown here come from a woman aged 40 to 50 in good health and CMV-seronegative.

About this clone itself: One junction end does not reproduce the germline sequence, and a read error may be involved. V usage is TRBV7-9 and J usage is TRBJ2-2, with D tentatively TRBD1 (6 bases). From germline, CDR1 is SEHNR and CDR2 FQNEAQ (reference sequence). The CDR3 covers 17 residues. In DNA, the CDR3 is TGTTCCAGCAGCCGGTCTTCTGGGAATGAAAGGACAGAGGAGCTGTTTTTT. Its protein product is CSSSRSSGNERTEELFF.

The rearrangement links TRBV5-1 to TRBJ2-7, with TRBD2 identical over 11 bases. Germline CDR1 reads SGHRS; CDR2 reads YFSETQ. This CDR3 region has 15 residues. The junction had 9 bases not matched to a gene; V was cut back by 4 bases and J by 6 bases. The DNA of the CDR3 is TGCGCCAGCAGCGGGGGGACTAGCGGACTTGGCGAGCAGTACTTC. It specifies CASSGGTSGLGEQYF.

The chain recombines TRBV2 with TRBJ2-5; tentatively, D is TRBD1 (5 bases). CDR1 and CDR2 from the germline V gene are SNHLY and FYNNEI. Trimming took off 5 bases at V and 2 bases at J, with 18 bases between the two ends. This CDR3 has 16 amino acids. DNA for the CDR3: TGTGCCAGCAGTCCCACCGGTGTACAGGTGCAAGAGACCCAGTACTTC. It translates to CASSPTGVQVQETQYF.

This clone was found once. The chain joins TRBV11-2 to TRBJ2-7; 10 positions agree with TRBD1. Germline CDR1 and CDR2: SGHAT and FQNNGV. The CDR3 has 14 amino acids. The V gene end was trimmed by 4 bases and the J gene end by 4 bases; junction bases not matched to a gene: 4. The CDR3 protein is CASSSGQGWYEQYF. Written as DNA, the CDR3 is TGTGCCAGCAGCTCGGGACAGGGGTGGTACGAGCAGTACTTC.

This clone was observed a handful of times. The chain carries TRBV7-2 and TRBJ1-6; D is uncertain. The V end lost 6 bases, the J end lost 10 bases, and 16 bases lay between the germline ends. The CDR3 consists of 14 residues. CDR1 and CDR2 (germline): SGHTA, FQGNSA. CDR3 region: CASSNRGGESPLHF. For the CDR3, the DNA is TGTGCCAGCAGTAACAGAGGAGGCGAGTCACCCCTCCACTTT.

The CDR3 loop is CASSQGENTEAFF. DNA for the CDR3: TGCGCCAGCAGCCAAGGCGAAAACACTGAAGCTTTCTTT. The chain has TRBV4-3 and TRBJ1-1; D unresolved. The V gene's germline CDR1 is LGHNA and CDR2 YSLEER. V gave up 1 base and J gave up 2 bases, with 5 bases separating them. This CDR3 spans 13 amino acids.

Many counts were recorded for this clone. The chain uses TRBV4-3 and TRBJ2-7; 7 bases line up with TRBD2. Germline V gene data show CDR1 as LGHNA and CDR2 as YSLEER. This CDR3 contains 15 residues. The V segment lost 0 bases and the J segment 2 bases; nucleotides outside the gene matches: 4. For the CDR3, the DNA is TGCGCCAGCAGCCAAGATCTCGGGACTACCTACGAGCAGTACTTC. Residues: CASSQDLGTTYEQYF.

This clone showed up just once. The rearrangement links TRBV28 to TRBJ2-7, with D perhaps TRBD2 (6 bases). Trimming cost V 3 bases and J 3 bases, with 12 bases left between them. This CDR3 comprises 14 residues. Looked up from germline, CDR1 is MDHEN and CDR2 is SYDVKM. The CDR3 DNA is TGTGCCAGCAGTTTGTGGGGGGAAGGCTACGAGCAGTACTTC. It codes for CASSLWGEGYEQYF.

The V and J genes are TRBV6-5 and TRBJ2-6, with D uncertain. Germline lookup yields CDR1 MNHEY and CDR2 SVGAGI. Between the trimmed V and J ends, which lost 4 bases and 0 bases, there was a span of 4 bases. This CDR3 region has 14 residues. CDR3 in amino acids: CASSSTSGANVLTF. The CDR3 coding sequence is TGTGCCAGCAGTTCTACCTCTGGGGCCAACGTCCTGACTTTC.

The chain recombines TRBV28 with TRBJ2-7; 10 bases are a match to TRBD2. The CDR3 covers 13 residues. V gave up 6 bases and J gave up 3 bases; unmatched junction bases: 2. Germline-derived CDR1 and CDR2 are MDHEN and SYDVKM. The CDR3 region has the DNA TGTGCCAGCAGAGCGGGAGGGGGCTACGAGCAGTACTTC. It codes for CASRAGGGYEQYF.

The rearrangement uses TRBV20-1 and TRBJ2-1, with 7 bases lining up with TRBD2. V trimming: 1 base; J trimming: 9 bases; junction bases outside the gene matches: 0. This CDR3 is built from 11 residues. Germline CDR1 reads DFQATT; CDR2 reads SNEGSKA (reference sequence). The DNA of the CDR3 is TGCAGTGCTAGAGGCGGGGGTGAGCAGTTCTTC. Translated: CSARGGGEQFF.

V is TRBV28 and J is TRBJ2-7; D may be TRBD1 (5 bases). V lost 6 bases to trimming and J lost 0 bases, with 6 bases between them. The CDR3 loop spans 12 amino acids. Germline-derived CDR1 and CDR2 are MDHEN and SYDVKM. CDR3 sequence reads: CASRDTSYEQYF. In nucleotides, the CDR3 is TGTGCCAGCAGGGACACCTCCTACGAGCAGTACTTC.

In its sample, this clone was seen a few times. The chain recombines TRBV11-3 with TRBJ2-7; no definite D call. The V end was cut by 1 base, the J end by 7 bases, with 11 bases between. CDR3 size: 13 residues. From germline, CDR1 is SGHNT and CDR2 YENEEA. The CDR3 here is CASSLGPDREQYF. CDR3 in DNA: TGTGCCAGCAGCTTAGGCCCCGATCGGGAGCAGTACTTC.

The J gene is TRBJ2-7, the V gene TRBV5-1; maybe TRBD2 (5 bases). CDR3 length: 12 residues. Trimming pared 7 bases from V and 6 bases from J, leaving 14 bases between. Germline V gene lookup returns CDR1 SGHRS and CDR2 YFSETQ. CDR3 loop: CASRPPAGEQYF. The DNA for the CDR3 is TGCGCCAGCCGCCCGCCTGCGGGCGAGCAGTACTTC.

This chain uses TRBV5-4 with TRBJ2-2; TRBD1 agrees at 8 bases. The trim removed 0 bases at V and 6 bases at J, leaving 4 bases unmatched. Germline loops: CDR1 SGHNT, CDR2 YYREEE (reference sequence). The CDR3 runs to 15 residues. The CDR3 is CASSLAGGGAGELFF. In nucleotides, the CDR3 is TGTGCCAGCAGCTTGGCAGGGGGCGGTGCCGGGGAGCTGTTTTTT.

The CDR3, as DNA: TGCGCCAGCAGCCAAGAAGGGGGTAGCAATGAGCAGTTCTTC. Its translation: CASSQEGGSNEQFF. This chain connects TRBV4-3 to TRBJ2-1, with D perhaps matching TRBD1 (6 bases). This CDR3 contains 14 residues. V lost 0 bases and J 6 bases, leaving 9 bases between the germline ends. Germline V gene data show CDR1 as LGHNA and CDR2 as YSLEER.